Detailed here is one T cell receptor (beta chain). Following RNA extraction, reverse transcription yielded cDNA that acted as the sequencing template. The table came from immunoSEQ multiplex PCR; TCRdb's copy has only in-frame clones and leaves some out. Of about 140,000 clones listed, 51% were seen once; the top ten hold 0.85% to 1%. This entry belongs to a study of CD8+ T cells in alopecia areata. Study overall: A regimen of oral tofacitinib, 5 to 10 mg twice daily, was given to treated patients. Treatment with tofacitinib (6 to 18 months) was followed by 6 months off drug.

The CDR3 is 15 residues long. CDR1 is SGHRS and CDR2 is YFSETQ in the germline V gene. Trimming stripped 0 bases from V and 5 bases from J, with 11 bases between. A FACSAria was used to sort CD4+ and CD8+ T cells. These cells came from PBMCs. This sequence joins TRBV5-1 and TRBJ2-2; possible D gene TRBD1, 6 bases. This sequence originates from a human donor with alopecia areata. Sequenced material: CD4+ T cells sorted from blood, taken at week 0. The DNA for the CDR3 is TGCGCCAGCAGCTTGGACAGGGTTTCAACCGGGGAGCTGTTTTTT. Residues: CASSLDRVSTGELFF. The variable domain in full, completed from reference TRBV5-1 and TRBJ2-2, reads KAGVTQTPRYLIKTRGQQVTLSCSPISGHRSVSWYQQTPGQGLQFLFEYFSETQRNKGNFPGRFSGRQFSNSRSEMNVSTLELGDSALYLCASSLDRVSTGELFFGEGSRLTVL.